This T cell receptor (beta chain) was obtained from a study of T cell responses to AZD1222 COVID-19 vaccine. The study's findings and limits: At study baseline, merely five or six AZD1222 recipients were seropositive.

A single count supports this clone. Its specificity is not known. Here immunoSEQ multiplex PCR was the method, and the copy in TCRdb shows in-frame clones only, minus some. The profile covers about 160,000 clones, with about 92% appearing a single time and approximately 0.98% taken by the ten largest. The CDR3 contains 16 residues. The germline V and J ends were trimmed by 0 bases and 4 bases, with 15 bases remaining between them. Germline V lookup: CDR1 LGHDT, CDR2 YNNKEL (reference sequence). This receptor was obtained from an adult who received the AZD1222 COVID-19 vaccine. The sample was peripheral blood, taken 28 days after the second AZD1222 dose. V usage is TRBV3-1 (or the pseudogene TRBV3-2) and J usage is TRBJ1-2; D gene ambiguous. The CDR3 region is CASSQDRASFGYGYTF. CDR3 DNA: TGTGCCAGCAGCCAAGATAGGGCGTCTTTTGGCTATGGCTACACCTTC.